This TCR beta chain is drawn from a study of shared clonotypes between healthy human individuals (dated by TCRdb to the early 2020s). Regarding the complete study: The cohort included a few men and a couple of women between 18 and 49 years of age. Each donor's leukapheresis produced roughly between roughly 0.85 and 9.5 billion PBMCs. The study deeply sequenced blood TCR repertoires of several healthy adults to estimate repertoire size and the extent of clonotype sharing between individuals. Different laboratories and diverse techniques were used to prepare libraries and sequence TCR repertoires, to increase sequencing depth and limit assay-specific biases. For each donor, three plates each were used for CD4 naive and CD4 memory, two plates were used for CD8 naive, and one plate was used for CD8 memory. Results the study describes overall, beyond this receptor: Across a few donors, about 4.5% of naive CD4, approximately 3.6% of naive CD8, 2.3% of memory CD4, and roughly 0.41% of memory CD8 clonotypes were shared. The genetic and exposure-history diversity represented was limited by the small number of donors. Naive subsets generally had larger estimated clonotype richness than memory subsets. Compared with non-shared clonotypes, clonotypes shared by all four sorted-subset donors had higher generation probabilities. Pairwise subsampling indicated that sequencing depth was expected to affect the degree of clonotype sharing among donors. Sampling was limited to blood, and TCR repertoires in tissue likely differ from TCR repertoires in blood. Rarefaction of sorted-subset datasets indicated incomplete sequencing despite the large sequencing depth.

CD8 naive samples consisted of CD45RO-negative cells that were positively selected for CCR7, yielding a CD45RA+CCR7+ population without TemRA cells. The donors were healthy, HIV-negative adults with no recently reported acute infections or vaccinations. Every donor was a Caucasian adult residing in Nashville, Tennessee, USA. Blood was collected by leukapheresis, and PBMCs were isolated by Ficoll-Histopaque density gradient centrifugation and then cryopreserved in liquid nitrogen vapor phase. Analytical flow cytometry was used to check the purity and quantity of each magnetically sorted T cell population. Genomic DNA was isolated from every sorted fraction and measured by UV absorbance on a Nanodrop 2000c. At the junction V is shortened by 1 base and J by 6 bases, with 12 bases in between. The germline V gene yields SQVTM for CDR1 and ANQGSEA for CDR2. Reading from cysteine to phenylalanine, the CDR3 counts 13 amino acids. Here the CDR3 DNA is all that survives: 39 bases in frame from base 1.

For this clone: No cognate antigen has been identified for it. It has no much larger one-base neighbor in the sample; base qualities were not kept.

Using the deep immunoSEQ assay, multiplex PCR amplified TCR CDR3 regions from genomic DNA. For each cell subset, the extracted genomic DNA was distributed evenly across all wells of several immunoSEQ 96-well plates, and each plate served as one replicate. For sorted subsets, roughly 190 ng of genomic DNA, equivalent to 30,000 or so T cell genomes, went into each replicate PCR. The purified libraries were quantified using a Qubit 3.0 fluorometer, sized with a Bioanalyzer 2100, and then quantified again using the KAPA Library Quantification kit. A separate single-read 150-cycle Illumina NextSeq 550 flow cell was used to sequence each immunoSEQ 96-well plate. From the authors' description of their analysis: Because the immunoSEQ output held only junctional sequences and lacked quality scores, the filtering could not match the filtering applied to full-length reads. To assign V/J genes and CDR3, sequences were annotated against IMGT germline references using PyIR, a Python wrapper for IgBLAST v1.9. Reads were removed for weak V/J assignments (E-value above 1e-6), missing CDR3, stop codons, out-of-frame junctions, or ambiguous translated residues. A V3J clonotype was defined by an identical inferred V gene, J gene, and CDR3 amino acid sequence. To compute the percentage overlap between repertoires, the number of shared unique clonotypes was divided by the size of the smaller repertoire. Richness of each repertoire was evaluated using RTK rarefaction, the Chao1 estimator, and Recon v2.1 estimates of unobserved clonotypes. Generation probabilities for all TCRbeta clonotypes obtained by the gDNA method from a handful of donors were computed using OLGA. The table was pulled from immuneACCESS by TCRdb, which kept in-frame rearrangements only. Such tables lose some clones; where checked, under half of the loss comes from unresolved V genes, and the rest has no known cause. The V and J calls and the clone size are those of that table, but D and trimming were determined from the DNA. For this sample the table gives millions of clones, of which 85% to 95% were detected only once. Of the sample, 1% to 1.3% falls within the top ten clones.

This TCR was recovered from a man between 18 and 35 years old in good health. Sequenced: naive CD8+ T cells sorted from blood. The cell subset or site label here, explained by the study, means: CD45RA+CCR7+. The chain joins TRBV29-1 to TRBJ1-2; matching of 6 bases hints at TRBD1 as the D gene. The nucleotide sequence is TGCAGCGTTGAAGGAGGGGGGGCGGATGGCTACACCTTC. This sequence encodes CSVEGGGADGYTF.